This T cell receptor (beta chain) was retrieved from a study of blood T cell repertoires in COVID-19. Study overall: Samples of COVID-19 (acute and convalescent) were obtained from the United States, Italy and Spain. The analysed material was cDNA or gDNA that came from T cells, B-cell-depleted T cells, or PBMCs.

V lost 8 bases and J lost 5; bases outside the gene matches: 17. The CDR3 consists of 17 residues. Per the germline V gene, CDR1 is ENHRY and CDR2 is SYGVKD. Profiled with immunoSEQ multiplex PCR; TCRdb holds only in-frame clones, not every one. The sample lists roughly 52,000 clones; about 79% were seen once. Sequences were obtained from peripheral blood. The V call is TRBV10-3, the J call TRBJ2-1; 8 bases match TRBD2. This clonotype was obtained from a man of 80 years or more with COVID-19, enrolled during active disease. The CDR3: CAIGPPPSSGRNNEQFF. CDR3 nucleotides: TGTGCCATCGGCCCTCCCCCCTCTAGCGGGCGGAACAATGAGCAGTTCTTC.